This TCR beta chain was documented in a study of Graves' ophthalmopathy and Graves' hyperthyroidism. In the study overall: Before any treatment was given, at initial diagnosis, peripheral blood was collected.

PBMCs originated in 8.5 to 10 ml of fresh peripheral blood. Many counts were recorded for this clonotype. CDR3 length: 15 amino acids. CDR1 and CDR2 (germline): MDHEN, SYDVKM. V lost 3 bases, J lost 4 bases, and 12 bases lay in between. Amplifying from RNA transcripts, the study obtained TCR beta CDR3 regions. RT-PCR in the first round used HTBI primers; a second-round multiplex PCR followed. TCRdb re-called the multiplex PCR reads through MiXCR, storing one row per CDR3 protein. Seen here are 20,000 to 30,000 distinct CDR3 sequences, around 50% observed once, and the top ten hold around 6.6%. The clonotype was recovered from an adult woman with stable Graves' hyperthyroidism. Sequencing was carried out using peripheral blood. The rearrangement joins TRBV28 to TRBJ1-4; D not certain. CDR3 coding DNA: TGTGCCAGCAGTTTTGGAGTGATTAATAATGAAAAACTGTTTTTT. Protein sequence: CASSFGVINNEKLFF.